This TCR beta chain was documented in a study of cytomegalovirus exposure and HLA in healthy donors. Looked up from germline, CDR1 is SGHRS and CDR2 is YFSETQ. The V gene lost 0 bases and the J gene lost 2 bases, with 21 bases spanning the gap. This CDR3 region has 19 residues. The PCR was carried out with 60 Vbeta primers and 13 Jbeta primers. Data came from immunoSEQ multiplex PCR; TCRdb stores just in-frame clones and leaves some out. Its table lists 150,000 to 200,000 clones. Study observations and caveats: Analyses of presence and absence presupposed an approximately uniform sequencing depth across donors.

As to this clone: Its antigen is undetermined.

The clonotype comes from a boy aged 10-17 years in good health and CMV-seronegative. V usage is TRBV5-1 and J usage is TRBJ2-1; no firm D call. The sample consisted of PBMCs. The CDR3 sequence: CASSLVGLGPAPTYNEQFF. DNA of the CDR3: TGCGCCAGCAGCTTGGTAGGTCTGGGCCCAGCACCGACCTACAATGAGCAGTTCTTC. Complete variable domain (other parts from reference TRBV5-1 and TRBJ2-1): KAGVTQTPRYLIKTRGQQVTLSCSPISGHRSVSWYQQTPGQGLQFLFEYFSETQRNKGNFPGRFSGRQFSNSRSEMNVSTLELGDSALYLCASSLVGLGPAPTYNEQFFGPGTRLTVL.